Shown below are 32 T cell receptor beta chains from a single sample sequenced in a study of cytomegalovirus exposure and HLA in healthy donors. With 60 Vbeta and 13 Jbeta primers, the PCR was carried out. Assay: immunoSEQ multiplex PCR; the TCRdb copy retains only in-frame clones and omits some. The table for this sample gives 200,000 or so clones. Sequences were obtained from PBMCs. The receptors were sampled from a boy aged 5 to 17 in good health and CMV-seronegative.

The rearrangement uses TRBV5-1 and TRBJ1-2; 10 bases align to TRBD1. The CDR3 is 16 residues long. The ends lost 6 bases at V and 1 base at J; junction bases unmatched: 9. The germline V gene encodes CDR1 SGHRS and CDR2 YFSETQ. The DNA of the CDR3 is TGCGCCAGCACCCCTTTCGGGACAGGGGATAACTATGGCTACACCTTC. This encodes CASTPFGTGDNYGYTF. Looking up the rest from reference TRBV5-1 and TRBJ1-2 gives the full variable domain: KAGVTQTPRYLIKTRGQQVTLSCSPISGHRSVSWYQQTPGQGLQFLFEYFSETQRNKGNFPGRFSGRQFSNSRSEMNVSTLELGDSALYLCASTPFGTGDNYGYTFGSGTRLTVV.

The chain joins TRBV7-9 to TRBJ1-5; D call uncertain. Germline CDR1 SEHNR, CDR2 FQNEAQ (reference sequence). V was cut by 2 bases and J by 5 bases, with 4 bases left in between. This CDR3 contains 12 residues. CDR3 DNA sequence: TGTGCCAGCAGCTTACCTGATCAGCCCCAGCATTTT. Translation: CASSLPDQPQHF.

The CDR3 loop is CASRAPGGKNIQYF. For the CDR3, the DNA is TGCGCCAGCCGGGCCCCGGGGGGCAAAAACATTCAGTACTTC. V is TRBV5-1 and J is TRBJ2-4; TRBD2 matches at 7 bases. CDR3 length equals 14 residues. Germline V gives CDR1 SGHRS, CDR2 YFSETQ. V dropped 7 bases and J dropped 3; count of bases not matched to a gene: 7.

The V call is TRBV27, the J call TRBJ2-3; 7 positions agree with TRBD1. Germline CDR1 reads MNHEY; CDR2 reads SMNVEV (reference sequence). The CDR3 has 15 amino acids. J lost 2 bases, V lost 6 bases, and 8 bases had no gene match. The CDR3 DNA sequence: TGTGCCAGCAGCGACAGGGCCGCCCACACAGATACGCAGTATTTT. Translated, it gives CASSDRAAHTDTQYF.

This chain links TRBV14 with TRBJ2-5, with D possibly being TRBD1 (5 bases). From germline, CDR1 is SGHDN and CDR2 FVKESK. V lost 0 bases and J lost 5, with 10 bases in between. CDR3 length equals 14 residues. CDR3 DNA: TGTGCCAGCAGCCAAGAATGGGGCCGCGAGACCCAGTACTTC. This translates into CASSQEWGRETQYF.

This rearrangement joins TRBV7-6 to TRBJ2-3, with TRBD1 matching over 7 bases. Trimming cost V 5 bases and J 1 base; bases outside gene matches: 9. CDR1 is SGHVS and CDR2 is FNYEAQ in the germline V gene. There are 16 residues in the CDR3. CDR3 coding DNA: TGTGCCAGCAGCCACCACCGACAGGGCGGCACAGATACGCAGTATTTT. Its translation is CASSHHRQGGTDTQYF.

V gene TRBV5-1 combines with J gene TRBJ2-5, with 9 bases fitting TRBD2. V lost 4 bases and J lost 2; bases outside the gene matches: 9. CDR1 and CDR2 (germline): SGHRS, YFSETQ. The CDR3 is 16 residues long. CDR3 amino acids: CASSAGTSTRQETQYF. For the CDR3, the DNA is TGCGCCAGCAGCGCCGGGACTAGCACTCGGCAAGAGACCCAGTACTTC.

The rearrangement uses TRBV6-5 and TRBJ2-5; the D gene is possibly TRBD1 (5 bases). The J call is uncertain, as TRBJ2-7 better fits the DNA end. Germline CDR1 is MNHEY and CDR2 is SVGAGI. This CDR3 is 15 amino acids long. The CDR3 DNA is TGTGCCAGCAGTTACGGGCAGGGAACCGTCTACGAGCAGTACTTC. Its protein is CASSYGQGTVYEQYF.

The chain combines TRBV7-9 with TRBJ2-7; 12 bases fit TRBD2. The germline CDR1 and CDR2 sequences are SEHNR and FQNEAQ (reference sequence). The V segment lost 0 bases and the J segment 6 bases; nucleotides outside the gene matches: 3. The CDR3 length is 15 residues. The CDR3 sequence: CASSLAGLAGTEQYF. DNA for the CDR3: TGTGCCAGCAGCTTAGCTGGACTAGCGGGGACCGAGCAGTACTTC. Drawing the rest from reference TRBV7-9 and TRBJ2-7, the complete variable domain is DTGVSQNPRHKITKRGQNVTFRCDPISEHNRLYWYRQTLGQGPEFLTYFQNEAQLEKSRLLSDRFSAERPKGSFSTLEIQRTEQGDSAMYLCASSLAGLAGTEQYFGPGTRLTVT.

Here the CDR3 reads CASGLSQVNEKLFF. In DNA, the CDR3 is TGTGCTAGTGGTTTGTCACAGGTCAATGAAAAACTGTTTTTT. The chain links TRBV12-5 to TRBJ1-4, with D perhaps matching TRBD1 (5 bases). CDR1 LGHNT and CDR2 FRNRAP come from the germline V gene. Between the trimmed V and J ends, which lost 2 bases and 5 bases, there was a span of 9 bases. The CDR3 is made up of 14 amino acids.

V is TRBV19 and J is TRBJ2-5; the D is unclear. The CDR3 consists of 16 residues. The V gene's germline CDR1 is LNHDA and CDR2 SQIVND (reference sequence). The V end lost 3 bases, the J end lost 5 bases, and 19 bases lay between the germline ends. CDR3 DNA sequence: TGTGCCAGTAGTATCGATACCGGGTCTTTATACGAGACCCAGTACTTC. This translates into CASSIDTGSLYETQYF.

The genes are TRBV9 and TRBJ2-4; 8 nucleotides align to TRBD2. Germline-derived CDR1 and CDR2 are SGDLS and YYNGEE. The V segment lost 4 bases and the J segment 5 bases; nucleotides outside the gene matches: 5. This CDR3 comprises 14 residues. The CDR3 region is CASSRGGVENIQYF. The CDR3 DNA sequence: TGTGCCAGCAGCCGGGGGGGGGTGGAAAACATTCAGTACTTC.

V gene TRBV5-6 combines with J gene TRBJ1-3; TRBD1 might be the D (5 bases). The germline gives CDR1 SGHDT, CDR2 YYEEEE. The germline V and J ends were trimmed by 5 bases and 8 bases, with 14 bases remaining between them. This CDR3 comprises 13 residues. CDR3 region: CASSHDGGDTIYF. CDR3 nucleotide sequence: TGTGCCAGCAGTCACGACGGGGGGGACACCATATATTTT.

The J gene is TRBJ1-1, the V gene TRBV5-4, with unresolved D. Trimming shortened V by 3 bases and J by 1 base, and 10 bases separated the two germline ends. The germline V gene encodes CDR1 SGHNT and CDR2 YYREEE (reference sequence). The CDR3 spans 14 residues. CDR3 nucleotide sequence: TGTGCCAGCAGCTCAGGTGGTTCGAACACTGAAGCTTTCTTT. Translating it yields CASSSGGSNTEAFF.

The V and J genes are TRBV6-5 and TRBJ1-2; the D gene is possibly TRBD1 (6 bases). Trimming removed 2 bases from V and 6 bases from J, with 10 bases in between. CDR1 is MNHEY, CDR2 SVGAGI, per germline. This CDR3 is 13 amino acids long. This CDR3 reads CASSYQGRDGYTF. CDR3 DNA: TGTGCCAGCAGTTACCAGGGGAGGGATGGCTACACCTTC.

The chain combines TRBV14 with TRBJ2-2, with 8 bases fitting TRBD2. V trimming: 1 base; J trimming: 5 bases; junction bases outside the gene matches: 6. Germline lookup yields CDR1 SGHDN and CDR2 FVKESK. The length of the CDR3 is 16 residues. CDR3 region: CASSQVAGRGTGELFF. The CDR3 nucleotides read TGTGCCAGCAGCCAAGTAGCGGGGCGGGGGACCGGGGAGCTGTTTTTT.

With regard to this clone: One end of the junction does not line up with germline, which may come from a read error. This chain connects TRBV7-7 to TRBJ2-5, with TRBD1 as a possible D gene (5 bases). The J call may be wrong; the DNA end is better matched by TRBJ2-7. The length of the CDR3 is 13 residues. Per the germline V gene, CDR1 is SSHAT and CDR2 is FNYEAQ (reference sequence). The CDR3 is CASSLTDSYEQYF. CDR3 coding DNA: TGTGCTAGCAGCTTGACTGACAGCTACGAGCAGTACTTC.

This chain joins TRBV2 and TRBJ2-7, with 9 bases matching TRBD2. V lost 4 bases and J lost 2; bases outside the gene matches: 6. Germline loops: CDR1 SNHLY, CDR2 FYNNEI. The CDR3 contains 15 residues. The CDR3 loop is CASSGERGDTYEQYF. The CDR3 DNA sequence: TGTGCCAGCAGTGGAGAGCGGGGGGACACCTACGAGCAGTACTTC.

The chain uses TRBV25-1 and TRBJ2-5, with D perhaps matching TRBD2 (6 bases). The CDR3 contains 15 residues. Germline CDR1 is MGHDK and CDR2 is SYGVNS. The ends were cut back, 8 bases at V and 5 bases at J, with 21 bases in the middle. CDR3 bases: TGTGCCAGCGCCGCGGGGACCCTGGGCGGGGAGACCCAGTACTTC. Encoded protein: CASAAGTLGGETQYF.

The gene calls are TRBV13 and TRBJ1-2; no firm D call. The length of the CDR3 is 13 residues. Trimming took off 2 bases at V and 4 bases at J, with 8 bases between the two ends. The V gene's germline CDR1 is PRHDT and CDR2 FYEKMQ (reference sequence). The CDR3 DNA reads TGTGCCAGCAGCTTAACAGAGGGCTATGGCTACACCTTC. As protein: CASSLTEGYGYTF.

The chain employs TRBV19 and TRBJ1-2, with TRBD1 matching 7 bases. The germline V gene encodes CDR1 LNHDA and CDR2 SQIVND (reference sequence). This CDR3 is built from 14 residues. Losses at the gene ends were 1 base for V and 2 bases for J; bases not matched to a gene: 1. The CDR3 bases are TGTGCCAGTAGTATAGGACAGGGCAACTATGGCTACACCTTC. Protein: CASSIGQGNYGYTF.

V usage is TRBV5-8 and J usage is TRBJ1-1; D ambiguous. CDR1 is SGHTS, CDR2 YDEGEE, per germline. The CDR3 covers 16 residues. Trimming took off 3 bases at V and 4 bases at J, with 19 bases between the two ends. The CDR3 loop is CASSSALGSGSTEAFF. CDR3 coding DNA: TGTGCCAGCAGCTCCGCTTTGGGGAGCGGGAGCACTGAAGCTTTCTTT.

The V and J genes are TRBV6-5 and TRBJ1-1; perhaps TRBD1 as D (6 bases). Germline CDR1 reads MNHEY; CDR2 reads SVGAGI. Trimming stripped 2 bases from V and 7 bases from J, with 17 bases between. The CDR3 totals 15 residues. In DNA, the CDR3 is TGTGCCAGCAGTTACGATGGGTTTGAGGGGGATGAAGCTTTCTTT. This codes for CASSYDGFEGDEAFF.

The chain couples TRBV5-8 to TRBJ2-7, with 7 nucleotides matching TRBD1. The CDR3 loop spans 15 amino acids. Germline-derived CDR1 and CDR2 are SGHTS and YDEGEE. V lost 4 bases and J lost 4; bases outside the gene matches: 11. The CDR3 reads CASSGATGISYEQYF. The DNA of the CDR3 is TGTGCCAGCAGCGGAGCGACAGGGATCTCGTACGAGCAGTACTTC.

The chain uses TRBV5-1 and TRBJ2-7; tentative D call: TRBD1 (6 bases). Germline CDR1 reads SGHRS; CDR2 reads YFSETQ. The CDR3 runs to 14 residues. V dropped 0 bases and J dropped 2 bases, with 9 bases sitting between them. CDR3 sequence reads: CASSLAAGAYEQYF. CDR3 DNA sequence: TGCGCCAGCAGCTTGGCGGCAGGGGCCTACGAGCAGTACTTC.

This chain joins TRBV5-6 and TRBJ2-2, with 7 positions matching TRBD2. Germline V CDR1 and CDR2: SGHDT, YYEEEE. There are 17 residues in the CDR3. Losses at the gene ends were 4 bases for V and 2 bases for J; bases not matched to a gene: 11. The CDR3 coding sequence is TGTGCCAGCAGCGACCTGGGGCTAGCGGTCAACACCGGGGAGCTGTTTTTT. It codes for CASSDLGLAVNTGELFF.

V gene TRBV4-1 combines with J gene TRBJ2-5; D is unclear. V shed 0 bases and J shed 7 bases, with 9 bases lying between them. Germline CDR1 reads MGHRA; CDR2 reads YSYEKL. This CDR3 region has 13 residues. CDR3 sequence (DNA): TGCGCCAGCAGCCAAGAGGGCGCTGGGACCCAGTACTTC. Protein: CASSQEGAGTQYF.

The chain uses TRBV2 and TRBJ1-1; 9 bases fit TRBD1. There are 15 residues in the CDR3. The germline V gene has CDR1 SNHLY and CDR2 FYNNEI. J was trimmed by 2 bases and V by 4 bases; bases with no gene match: 5. Here the CDR3 reads CASSAGQGYNTEAFF. The CDR3, as DNA: TGTGCCAGCAGTGCGGGACAGGGTTACAACACTGAAGCTTTCTTT.

The chain has TRBV7-9 and TRBJ2-7; TRBD2 might be the D (6 bases). Matching the DNA end better, TRBJ2-5 makes the J call doubtful. CDR3 length: 15 residues. CDR1 is SEHNR, CDR2 FQNEAQ, per germline (reference sequence). Written as DNA, the CDR3 is TGTGCCAGCAGTGGGGGGAGAATTGCATCGGAGACCCAGTACTTC. This encodes CASSGGRIASETQYF.

This chain uses TRBV7-9 with TRBJ2-3; 12 bases are a match to TRBD1. The J segment lost 2 bases and the V segment lost 3 bases, leaving 0 bases of the junction unmatched. The CDR3 sequence is 15 residues long. In germline, CDR1 is SEHNR, CDR2 FQNEAQ (reference sequence). The CDR3 region is CASSLGQGATDTQYF. In nucleotides, the CDR3 is TGTGCCAGCAGCTTGGGACAGGGGGCCACAGATACGCAGTATTTT.

The chain recombines TRBV19 with TRBJ2-5; a weak D match, TRBD2 (7 bases). This CDR3 has 14 residues. CDR1 is LNHDA and CDR2 is SQIVND in the germline V gene (reference sequence). The V gene lost 4 bases and the J gene lost 4 bases, with 13 bases spanning the gap. CDR3 region: CASSNGGPPETQYF. The DNA of the CDR3 is TGTGCCAGTAGTAACGGGGGGCCCCCAGAGACCCAGTACTTC.

The chain uses TRBV2 and TRBJ1-2, with 9 bases matching TRBD1. The V segment lost 6 bases and the J segment 2 bases; nucleotides outside the gene matches: 7. The germline V gene encodes CDR1 SNHLY and CDR2 FYNNEI. CDR3 length: 15 residues. The CDR3, as DNA: TGTGCCAGCAGCCTGGGACAGGGTAGGAACTATGGCTACACCTTC. Its protein is CASSLGQGRNYGYTF. The variable domain in full, with the rest retrieved from reference TRBV2 and TRBJ1-2, is EPEVTQTPSHQVTQMGQEVILRCVPISNHLYFYWYRQILGQKVEFLVSFYNNEISEKSEIFDDQFSVERPDGSNFTLKIRSTKLEDSAMYFCASSLGQGRNYGYTFGSGTRLTVV.